This TCR beta chain was documented in a study of PD-1 blockade in classical Hodgkin lymphoma. Study-wide results and caveats: Factors driving the repertoire differences, possibly disease activity or prior therapy, remain undefined. With CD4+ cells, TCR diversity rose significantly by C4D1, but not with CD8+ cells. Excluded were patients who started nivolumab under 1 year after ASCT, a group that had lower diversity.

This table comes from immunoSEQ multiplex PCR, and its TCRdb copy is limited to in-frame clones, with some not included. The table includes 25,000 to 30,000 clones, about 83% detected once. Every patient experienced relapse after autologous stem cell transplantation, and brentuximab vedotin exposure varied. Magnetic depletion of unwanted cells isolated CD4+ T cells from thawed PBMCs. Under best response, outcomes were complete response, partial response or progressive disease. Turning to this clone: The antigen remains undetermined.

CDR1 is SGHRS and CDR2 is YFSETQ in the germline V gene. After removal of 6 bases from V and 3 bases from J, the junction contained 8 bases not matched to a gene. The CDR3 sequence is 14 residues long. V usage is TRBV5-1 and J usage is TRBJ2-5; 7 bases map to TRBD1. This TCR was recovered from a human donor with classical Hodgkin lymphoma. The source material was CD4+ T cells from blood, sampled at baseline. CDR3 sequence: CASNKGQIEETQYF. The CDR3 DNA sequence: TGCGCCAGCAACAAGGGACAGATAGAAGAGACCCAGTACTTC.